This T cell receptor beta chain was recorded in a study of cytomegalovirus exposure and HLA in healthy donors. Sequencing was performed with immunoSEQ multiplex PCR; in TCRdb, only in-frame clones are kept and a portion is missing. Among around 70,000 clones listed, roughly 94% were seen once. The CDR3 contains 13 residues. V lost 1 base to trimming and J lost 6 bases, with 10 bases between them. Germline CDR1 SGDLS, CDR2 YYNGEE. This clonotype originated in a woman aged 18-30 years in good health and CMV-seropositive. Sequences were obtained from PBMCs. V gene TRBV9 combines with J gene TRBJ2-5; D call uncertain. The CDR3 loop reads CASSVNGIQTQYF. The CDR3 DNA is TGTGCCAGCAGCGTAAACGGTATTCAGACCCAGTACTTC.